This T cell receptor (beta chain) appears in the sequencing data of a study of blood T cell repertoires in COVID-19. The CDR3 has 14 residues. Germline V gene data show CDR1 as MNHEY and CDR2 as SVGEGT. The V gene end was trimmed by 6 bases and the J gene end by 9 bases; junction bases not matched to a gene: 5. TCRdb's copy holds only in-frame clones and misses some; the assay was immunoSEQ multiplex PCR. There are fewer than 45,000 clones in the sample; roughly nine tenths occur only once, and approximately 41% lies in the top ten. The chain is built from TRBV6-2 or TRBV6-3 and TRBJ2-1, with TRBD2 matching 13 bases. The specimen sequenced was peripheral blood. The clonotype comes from a man between 60 and 70 years old with active or convalescent COVID-19. CDR3: CASSRTSGSGEQFF. CDR3 coding DNA: TGTGCCAGCAGCCGGACTAGCGGGAGCGGTGAGCAGTTCTTC.